This passage covers 16 T cell receptor beta chains from one sample sequenced in a study of blood T cell repertoires in COVID-19. TCRdb keeps only in-frame clones here, not all; method: immunoSEQ multiplex PCR. The sample shows more than 60,000 clones, approximately 90% of them seen only once. Sequencing used PBMCs or T cells enriched from blood (not recorded which). The receptors stem from a woman aged 35 to 49 who had recovered from COVID-19.

The rearrangement uses TRBV5-4 and TRBJ1-2, with no clear D. The germline V and J ends were trimmed by 4 bases and 0 bases, with 19 bases remaining between them. This CDR3 region has 17 residues. CDR1 is SGHNT and CDR2 is YYREEE in the germline V gene (reference sequence). The CDR3 DNA is TGTGCCAGCAGCACCCAAACGTTAACAGCTTCTAACTATGGCTACACCTTC. It is translated as CASSTQTLTASNYGYTF.

The chain links TRBV12-3 or TRBV12-4 to TRBJ1-2, with no clear D. V was pared by 2 bases and J by 7 bases, with 8 bases between. There are 12 residues in the CDR3. The CDR3 region has the DNA TGTGCCAGCAGTTTATGGAGACGTGGCTACACCTTC. Translated: CASSLWRRGYTF.

The rearrangement uses TRBV19 and TRBJ1-2; perhaps TRBD1 as D (6 bases). Germline values: CDR1 LNHDA, CDR2 SQIVND (reference sequence). CDR3 length: 14 residues. The V end lost 5 bases, the J end lost 4 bases, and 14 bases lay between the germline ends. DNA of the CDR3: TGTGCCAGTAGTTCTTTGACAGGTGCCTATGGCTACACCTTC. Translating gives CASSSLTGAYGYTF.

V and J are TRBV10-3 and TRBJ1-2, with D possibly TRBD1 on 5 matching bases. Trimming left V 2 bases short and J 2 bases short, with 24 bases between. CDR1 ENHRY and CDR2 SYGVKD come from the germline V gene. This CDR3 has 19 amino acids. The CDR3 is CAISERGWRGGRLNYGYTF. The DNA for the CDR3 is TGTGCCATCAGTGAGAGGGGATGGCGGGGGGGACGCCTGAACTATGGCTACACCTTC.

The rearrangement uses TRBV6-5 and TRBJ2-3; D is undetermined. The germline gives CDR1 MNHEY, CDR2 SVGAGI. This CDR3 is 11 amino acids long. Trimming took off 7 bases at V and 0 bases at J, with 2 bases between the two ends. The CDR3 DNA reads TGTGCCAGCACTAGCACAGATACGCAGTATTTT. Translated: CASTSTDTQYF.

V and J are TRBV7-9 and TRBJ1-1; possibly TRBD1 for D (5 bases). V was pared by 9 bases and J by 3 bases, with 14 bases between. Germline V CDR1 and CDR2: SEHNR, FQNEAQ (reference sequence). This CDR3 has 13 residues. The CDR3 protein is CASHRDSYTEAFF. The CDR3 coding sequence is TGTGCCAGTCACCGCGACAGTTACACTGAAGCTTTCTTT.

This clone has just a few counts. The rearrangement uses TRBV11-2 and TRBJ2-7; TRBD2 agrees at 8 bases. With 5 bases clipped from V and 2 bases from J, the junction kept 14 bases outside the gene matches. The CDR3 totals 17 residues. Germline-derived CDR1 and CDR2 are SGHAT and FQNNGV. The CDR3 DNA sequence: TGTGCCAGCAGCGGCGACGGCGGGGGGCCCAACCCCTACGAGCAGTACTTC. This codes for CASSGDGGGPNPYEQYF.

This chain connects TRBV5-1 to TRBJ1-3, with 7 nucleotides matching TRBD1. J gave up 2 bases and V 4 bases, and 3 bases lay outside the gene matches. The CDR3 loop spans 14 amino acids. CDR1 SGHRS and CDR2 YFSETQ come from the germline V gene. CDR3 bases: TGCGCCAGCAGCCTGACAGGGACTGGAAACACCATATATTTT. It encodes CASSLTGTGNTIYF.

The chain employs TRBV6-1 and TRBJ1-1, with 8 bases that match TRBD1. The length of the CDR3 is 17 residues. Losses at the gene ends were 4 bases for V and 4 bases for J; bases not matched to a gene: 14. Germline loops: CDR1 MNHNS, CDR2 SASEGT. This chain's CDR3 is CASSAATGVYESTEAFF. The CDR3 DNA is TGTGCCAGCAGTGCCGCGACAGGGGTTTACGAGAGCACTGAAGCTTTCTTT.

The rearrangement links TRBV5-1 to TRBJ1-4; maybe TRBD1 (6 bases). Trimming stripped 8 bases from V and 2 bases from J, with 13 bases between. Germline CDR1 and CDR2: SGHRS and YFSETQ. This CDR3 contains 14 residues. CDR3 protein: CASCQGPTNEKLFF. The CDR3 DNA is TGCGCCAGTTGTCAGGGGCCCACTAATGAAAAACTGTTTTTT. The full variable domain, in which reference TRBV5-1 and TRBJ1-4 provide the parts outside the CDR3, is KAGVTQTPRYLIKTRGQQVTLSCSPISGHRSVSWYQQTPGQGLQFLFEYFSETQRNKGNFPGRFSGRQFSNSRSEMNVSTLELGDSALYLCASCQGPTNEKLFFGSGTQLSVL.

This chain connects TRBV5-6 to TRBJ2-1; 11 bases are shared with TRBD1. The CDR3 contains 16 residues. The germline V gene has CDR1 SGHDT and CDR2 YYEEEE. V lost 2 bases to trimming and J lost 9 bases; unmatched junction nucleotides: 10. CDR3 region: CASSLVSGQGAGEQFF. The CDR3, as DNA: TGTGCCAGCAGCTTAGTTTCAGGACAGGGGGCCGGTGAGCAGTTCTTC. The whole variable domain, filled in from reference TRBV5-6 and TRBJ2-1, reads DAGVTQSPTHLIKTRGQQVTLRCSPKSGHDTVSWYQQALGQGPQFIFQYYEEEERQRGNFPDRFSGHQFPNYSSELNVNALLLGDSALYLCASSLVSGQGAGEQFFGPGTRLTVL.

The genes are TRBV27 and TRBJ2-7; weak D call: TRBD1 (6 bases). The CDR3 runs to 15 residues. The germline V and J ends were trimmed by 5 bases and 2 bases, with 16 bases remaining between them. CDR1 is MNHEY, CDR2 SMNVEV, per germline (reference sequence). The CDR3 region has the DNA TGTGCCAGCAGTGGATACCGGGACATACCCTACGAGCAGTACTTC. It translates to CASSGYRDIPYEQYF.

V usage is TRBV19 and J usage is TRBJ1-2; D is uncertain. The CDR3 is 15 amino acids. V shed 7 bases and J shed 8 bases, with 23 bases lying between them. Germline CDR1 LNHDA, CDR2 SQIVND (reference sequence). CDR3 residues: CASTQPSVVSNGYTF. DNA for the CDR3: TGTGCCAGTACCCAACCTTCTGTAGTTTCGAACGGCTACACCTTC.

The chain combines TRBV27 with TRBJ2-3, with a possible D match to TRBD1 (6 bases). There are 15 residues in the CDR3. Germline V gene sequence: CDR1 MNHEY, CDR2 SMNVEV (reference sequence). Trimming took 5 bases from V and 11 from J, leaving 23 bases between them. The CDR3 DNA follows: TGTGCCAGCAGTCTGTCGACAGGAGGCCCCTATTTGCAGTATTTT. Amino acids: CASSLSTGGPYLQYF.

This chain connects TRBV19 to TRBJ2-2; maybe TRBD1 (5 bases). CDR3 length: 17 residues. V was cut by 7 bases and J by 2 bases, with 20 bases left in between. Germline CDR1 is LNHDA and CDR2 is SQIVND (reference sequence). The CDR3 DNA reads TGTGCCAGTATGGGCAGGGCACCCAAACTAAACACCGGGGAGCTGTTTTTT. Its translation: CASMGRAPKLNTGELFF.

This sequence joins TRBV5-5 and TRBJ1-1; 9 positions agree with TRBD1. The CDR3 sequence is 14 residues long. V shed 5 bases and J 3 bases; nucleotides not matched to a gene: 5. Germline loops: CDR1 SGHKS, CDR2 YYEKEE (reference sequence). CDR3 nucleotides: TGTGCCAGCAGGGAACAGGGGGCCCACACTGAAGCTTTCTTT. Amino acids: CASREQGAHTEAFF.